This is a list of T cell receptor beta chains from one sample in a study of shared clonotypes between healthy human individuals. TCRdb's copy holds only in-frame clones and misses some; the assay was immunoSEQ multiplex PCR. This table holds more than 80,000 clones, 65% to 70% found once. The sequenced sample was memory CD8+ T cells sorted from blood. The receptors here all came from a man aged 25 to 45 in good health. Both conserved end residues are part of each CDR3. Fields, in order: D gene, J gene, V gene, clone size, CDR3 DNA, CDR3 protein. The D gene is left open where the match is weak. For some rows the clone size is stated as once, few or many, or as a class when expanded; others skip it.

-	TRBJ2-7	TRBV11-2	many	TGTGCCAGCAGCTTATTAACGGGTGCAGACGAGCAGTACTTC	CASSLLTGADEQYF
TRBD1	TRBJ2-2	TRBV29-1	-	TGCAGCGTTGAGACAGGGGGGACCGGGGAGCTGTTTTTT	CSVETGGTGELFF
-	TRBJ2-7	TRBV11-2	few	TGTGCCAGCAGCTTAGAGGCTAGCAACCCCTACGAGCAGTACTTC	CASSLEASNPYEQYF
-	TRBJ2-2	TRBV28	-	TGTGCCAGCAGGGGCCTTGCGAACACCGGGGAGCTGTTTTTT	CASRGLANTGELFF
TRBD2	TRBJ2-1	TRBV5-1	-	TGCGCCAGCACGGGGGGGACTAGCGCCTACAATGAGCAGTTCTTC	CASTGGTSAYNEQFF
-	TRBJ2-3	TRBV11-2	-	TGTGCCAGCAGCTTAAGGGTCTCCCTGATCACAGATACGCAGTATTTT	CASSLRVSLITDTQYF
-	TRBJ2-1	TRBV9	-	TGTGCCAGCTCGAATACGGCCAATGAGCAGTTCTTC	CASSNTANEQFF
-	TRBJ2-3	TRBV10-2	-	TGCGCCAGCAGGGACATGTTAGATACGCAGTATTTT	CASRDMLDTQYF
TRBD2	TRBJ2-7	TRBV6-4	few	TGTGCCAGCAGTGAGACTAGCGGGAGTTACGAGCAGTACTTC	CASSETSGSYEQYF
-	TRBJ2-3	TRBV10-3	-	TGTGCCATCAGTGAAAGGGCTGCGGCCAGGGATACGCAGTATTTT	CAISERAAARDTQYF
-	TRBJ2-7	TRBV6-5	few	TGTGCCAGCAGGACAACTGGTTACGAGCAGTACTTC	CASRTTGYEQYF
TRBD1	TRBJ2-7	TRBV27	-	TGTGCCAGCAGTCCCACGGACAGGGGCGTCTCCTACGAGCAGTACTTC	CASSPTDRGVSYEQYF
-	TRBJ2-2	TRBV5-4	-	TGTGCCAGCAGCTTGTGGCTAGAAACCGGGGAGCTGTTTTTT	CASSLWLETGELFF
-	TRBJ1-5	TRBV2	-	TGTGCCAGCCGTGCGGGGGGCAAAGGGAATCAGCCCCAGCATTTT	CASRAGGKGNQPQHF
-	TRBJ2-1	TRBV9	many	TGTGCCAGCAATCTTGGGGACTACAATGAGCAGTTCTTC	CASNLGDYNEQFF
-	TRBJ2-7	TRBV5-6	once	TGTGCCAGCAGCTTGGGGAGGGGTCCGTTCTACGAGCAGTACTTC	CASSLGRGPFYEQYF
TRBD1	TRBJ1-5	TRBV7-2	-	TGTGCCAGCAGCTTACAATTACAGGGGACCCAGCCCCAGCATTTT	CASSLQLQGTQPQHF
-	TRBJ2-3	TRBV14	few	TGTGCCAGCAGCCCCTATGCGGGGTTTGACGCAGATACGCAGTATTTT	CASSPYAGFDADTQYF
-	TRBJ1-4	TRBV5-3	-	TGTGCCAGAAGCTTGTATCCGGTAGAAGCAACTAATGAAAAACTGTTTTTT	CARSLYPVEATNEKLFF
-	TRBJ2-1	TRBV10-2	many	TGCGCCAGCAGTGACTTCTTCGGCAATGAGCAGTTCTTC	CASSDFFGNEQFF
-	TRBJ2-7	TRBV2	-	TGTGCCAGCAGCGCGTTAGGGGCGAGGGAGCAGTACTTC	CASSALGAREQYF
TRBD1	TRBJ1-1	TRBV5-6	-	TGTGCCAGCAGCTTACAGGGGCCTGGGGACACTGAAGCTTTCTTT	CASSLQGPGDTEAFF
TRBD1	TRBJ2-7	TRBV28	few	TGTGCCAGCAGTGTGACCGGGACAGTAGACGAGCAGTACTTC	CASSVTGTVDEQYF
-	TRBJ1-2	TRBV27	-	TGTGCCAGCAGTTGGAACAGGGCCTATGGCTACACCTTC	CASSWNRAYGYTF
-	TRBJ2-3	TRBV21-1	many	TGTGCCAGCAGCAAAGGGGCGGGAGTATGTACAGATACGCAGTATTTT	CASSKGAGVCTDTQYF
-	TRBJ2-1	TRBV10-3	many	TGTGCCATCAGTGGAGGTACCACCGGGACTCCGAAGGGGGCTCGAGACAATGAGCAGTTCTTC	CAISGGTTGTPKGARDNEQFF
TRBD1	TRBJ2-2	TRBV5-1	-	TGCGCCAGCAGCTTGGAGGGGGCGACCGGGGAGCTGTTTTTT	CASSLEGATGELFF
-	TRBJ2-3	TRBV11-2	-	TGTGCCAGCAGCTTAGGGTCGCCTGAGAACACAGATACGCAGTATTTT	CASSLGSPENTDTQYF
TRBD1	TRBJ1-2	TRBV5-4	-	TGTGCCAGCAGCTCGGGACAGGGGGTCGATGGCTACACCTTC	CASSSGQGVDGYTF
-	TRBJ2-5	TRBV11-2	-	TGTGCCAGCAGCCCCGGGACTGAAGAGACCCAGTACTTC	CASSPGTEETQYF
-	TRBJ2-7	TRBV6-5	once	TGTGCCAGCAGTGGGTACGAGCAGTACTTC	CASSGYEQYF
-	TRBJ2-3	TRBV6-1	once	TGTGCCAGCAGTGACCGGAGAGGCTCCACAGATACGCAGTATTTT	CASSDRRGSTDTQYF
-	TRBJ1-1	TRBV29-1	-	TGCAGCGTGAACCCGGGACACACTGAAGCTTTCTTT	CSVNPGHTEAFF
-	TRBJ2-1	TRBV7-8	once	TGTGCCAGCAGCTCAAACAATGAGCAGTTCTTC	CASSSNNEQFF
-	TRBJ2-3	TRBV4-3	-	TGCGCCAGCAGCCCTTCTGTCACAGATACGCAGTATTTT	CASSPSVTDTQYF
TRBD2	TRBJ2-1	TRBV11-2	few	TGTGCCAGCAGCTTAGAACTAGCGGGAGGCAATGAGCAGTTCTTC	CASSLELAGGNEQFF
-	TRBJ2-7	TRBV9	few	TGTGCCAGCAGCGAGAAGAGTTTCTCCTACGAGCAGTACTTC	CASSEKSFSYEQYF
TRBD2	TRBJ2-1	TRBV6-4	-	TGTGCCAGCAGCCTACATAGCGGGAGTTTGAATGAGCAGTTCTTC	CASSLHSGSLNEQFF
-	TRBJ2-5	TRBV28	-	TGTGCCAGCATAGACAACCGGGCAGGGGAGACCCAGTACTTC	CASIDNRAGETQYF
-	TRBJ2-1	TRBV11-3	-	TGTGCCAGCAGCCCTAATGGTGCAGTCTACAATGAGCAGTTCTTC	CASSPNGAVYNEQFF